This T cell receptor beta chain was identified during a study of blood T cell repertoires in COVID-19. Here immunoSEQ multiplex PCR was the method, and the copy in TCRdb shows in-frame clones only, minus some. This sample has 100,000 to 120,000 clones, with over 60% found just once. Germline loops: CDR1 GTSNPN, CDR2 SVGIG (reference sequence). The V segment lost 4 bases and the J segment 2 bases; nucleotides outside the gene matches: 8. This CDR3 has 14 residues. The sequence was obtained from an elderly woman with acute or convalescent COVID-19. The rearrangement links TRBV30 to TRBJ2-7, with 7 bases identical to TRBD1. The material sequenced was peripheral blood. The CDR3 DNA follows: TGTGCCTGGATTCGCCGGGACAGAGCCTACGAGCAGTACTTC. Residues: CAWIRRDRAYEQYF.